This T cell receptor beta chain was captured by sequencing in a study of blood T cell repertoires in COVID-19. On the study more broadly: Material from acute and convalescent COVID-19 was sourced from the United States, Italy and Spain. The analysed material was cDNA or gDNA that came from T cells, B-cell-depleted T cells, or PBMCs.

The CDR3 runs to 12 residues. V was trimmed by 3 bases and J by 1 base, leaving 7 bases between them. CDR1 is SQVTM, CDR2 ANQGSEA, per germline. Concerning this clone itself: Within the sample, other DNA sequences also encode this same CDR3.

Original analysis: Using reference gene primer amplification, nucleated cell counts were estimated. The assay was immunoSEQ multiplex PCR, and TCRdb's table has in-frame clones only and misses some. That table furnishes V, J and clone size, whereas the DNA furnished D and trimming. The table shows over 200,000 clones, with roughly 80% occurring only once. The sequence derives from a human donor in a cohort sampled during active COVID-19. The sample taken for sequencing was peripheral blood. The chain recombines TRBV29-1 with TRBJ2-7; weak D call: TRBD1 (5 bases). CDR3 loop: CSVDTGSYEQYF. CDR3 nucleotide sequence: TGCAGCGTTGACACAGGATCCTACGAGCAGTACTTC.